A single sample is the source of the 2 T cell receptor beta chains below, sequenced in a study of technical replicates of blood from a handful of donors. Clones were read by immunoSEQ multiplex PCR, and TCRdb kept only the in-frame ones, dropping some. This table has about 56,000 clones, 90% to 95% appearing once. The sequenced material came from PBMCs. These receptors all stem from a human donor in good health. Some clones in this sample may be carry-over from other donors' samples.

This rearrangement joins TRBV6-6 to TRBJ2-3; 7 bases line up with TRBD2. Germline CDR1 MNHNY, CDR2 SVGAGI (reference sequence). V shed 8 bases and J 0 bases; nucleotides not matched to a gene: 5. CDR3 size: 14 residues. The CDR3 nucleotides are TGTGCCAGCTTACACGGGGGGAGCACAGATACGCAGTATTTT. Translation gives CASLHGGSTDTQYF.

This clone was recorded once. The chain employs TRBV4-1 and TRBJ2-5, with a possible D match to TRBD2 (5 bases). This CDR3 has 14 amino acids. Trimming stripped 5 bases from V and 5 bases from J, with 15 bases between. The germline CDR1 and CDR2 sequences are MGHRA and YSYEKL. The CDR3 reads CASSYSAKVETQYF. CDR3 DNA sequence: TGCGCCAGCAGCTATAGCGCTAAAGTCGAGACCCAGTACTTC.